This T cell receptor (beta chain) was found in a study of spatial heterogeneity in lung cancer. Time point in this sample: sample taken at primary tumor resection. Unsorted whole RNA samples from tumor, nontumor lung or frozen PBMC were sequenced. This clonotype was counted at least ten times. Its matching antigen is unknown. This beta chain came through as a stray read in a library set up for alpha chains, and its size says little. This CDR3 comprises 14 residues. Germline assignment: CDR1 SQVTM and CDR2 ANQGSEA. With 5 bases removed from V and 6 bases from J, the gap between germline ends came to 17 bases. Study-wide points: The authors estimated that roughly 7% of tumor T cells were covered for alpha chains and approximately 13% for beta chains. Expanded alpha and beta TCR counts within tumors tracked tumor mutation counts.

A distinct unique molecular identifier was carried by each TCR cDNA molecule. MiXCR, applied by TCRdb to the 5' RACE reads, yields one record per CDR3 protein. The data show fewer than 20,000 distinct CDR3 sequences, 4.5% to 7.5% seen once. The chain carries TRBV29-1 and TRBJ2-1; tentatively, D is TRBD2 (6 bases). The sequence derives from a female donor with early-stage non-small cell lung cancer. Sequencing used lung tumor tissue, obtained at surgery. CDR3 nucleotides: TGCAGCGTTTTAGGGTCGGGGGTAGGCAATGAGCAGTTCTTC. Translation: CSVLGSGVGNEQFF.